The clone carrying this T cell receptor (beta chain) was observed a handful of times. This entry comes from a study of identical twins. Each CDR3 protein is one row after TCRdb ran MiXCR on the 5' RACE reads. Seen here are around 960,000 distinct CDR3 sequences, roughly an eighth observed once, and the top ten hold about 1.6%. CDR3 length: 12 amino acids. V lost 5 bases and J 6 bases, leaving 13 bases between the germline ends. Germline CDR1 DFQATT, CDR2 SNEGSKA (reference sequence). This sample was also put to use in a study of yellow fever vaccine responses in identical twins.

The sample taken for sequencing was PBMCs. This receptor was taken from a woman between 18 and 29 years old in good health. This chain joins TRBV20-1 and TRBJ2-5; the D is unclear. Written as DNA, the CDR3 is TGCAGTGCTGGCGCCGGCCCGAAGACCCAGTACTTC. Translation: CSAGAGPKTQYF.